Given below is one T cell receptor (beta chain) in context. This entry is derived from a study of CD8 T cells in Susac syndrome. Random hexamers were used to reverse transcribe about 0.45 to 1 ug of RNA. TCRdb used MiXCR to reprocess the immunoSEQ multiplex PCR reads, holding one entry per CDR3 protein. The sample shows approximately 150,000 distinct CDR3 sequences, around 80% of them seen only once. CDR1 is DFQATT and CDR2 is SNEGSKA in the germline V gene (reference sequence). The CDR3 has 17 amino acids. V was pared by 6 bases and J by 4 bases, with 25 bases between. Sequences were obtained from CD8+ T cells from PBMCs. This sequence originates from a human donor with multiple sclerosis. The chain is built from TRBV20-1 and TRBJ1-5; tentatively, D is TRBD1 (6 bases). In nucleotides, the CDR3 is TGCAGTGCGCAAAATCCGGGACACCTAAAACCAAATCAGCCCCAGCATTTT. Its protein is CSAQNPGHLKPNQPQHF.